The 11 T cell receptor beta chains given below trace back to one sample, sequenced in a study of blood T cell dynamics during melanoma immunotherapy. As for time point: pre-treatment baseline. TCRdb's copy holds only in-frame clones and misses some; the assay was immunoSEQ multiplex PCR. The data hold more than 10,000 clones, with around 84% observed a single time. This sample comprised blood, obtained from a patient treated with checkpoint blockade. The receptor set was obtained from a human donor with melanoma.

V is TRBV7-2 and J is TRBJ1-1; D remains unclear. This CDR3 has 14 amino acids. Per germline, CDR1 SGHTA and CDR2 FQGNSA. V lost 5 bases and J 2 bases, leaving 12 bases between the germline ends. CDR3 DNA sequence: TGTGCCAGCAGCCCCTTCCTGACCAACACTGAAGCTTTCTTT. It codes for CASSPFLTNTEAFF.

The rearrangement joins TRBV9 to TRBJ2-3; D is perhaps TRBD2 (6 bases). The CDR3 is 19 amino acids. Germline V gene lookup returns CDR1 SGDLS and CDR2 YYNGEE. The V end lost 0 bases, the J end lost 6 bases, and 26 bases lay between the germline ends. CDR3 sequence (DNA): TGTGCCAGCAGCGTAGTTACGACCTCCATATCCTCAGGGAGGGATACGCAGTATTTT. Protein product: CASSVVTTSISSGRDTQYF.

V is TRBV4-1 and J is TRBJ2-1; weak D call: TRBD2 (5 bases). Germline V gene lookup returns CDR1 MGHRA and CDR2 YSYEKL. Trimming cost V 3 bases and J 9 bases, with 27 bases left between them. The CDR3 consists of 18 residues. The CDR3 here is CASSHLEDWQTTLSEQFF. Here the CDR3 DNA reads TGCGCCAGCAGCCACCTAGAGGATTGGCAGACTACACTCTCTGAGCAGTTCTTC.

This clone was seen once. The chain recombines TRBV9 with TRBJ2-2; D is unclear. The CDR3 is 13 amino acids. Deletions cut 6 bases from V and 3 bases from J, with 9 bases between. The germline V gene has CDR1 SGDLS and CDR2 YYNGEE. The CDR3 protein is CASTKDHTGELFF. The CDR3 DNA is TGTGCCAGCACAAAGGATCACACCGGGGAGCTGTTTTTT.

CDR3: CASSLSKETQYF. The CDR3 nucleotides read TGCGCCAGCAGCTTAAGTAAAGAGACCCAGTACTTC. This chain joins TRBV5-1 and TRBJ2-5; unclear D gene. The CDR3 runs to 12 residues. With 2 bases removed from V and 3 bases from J, the gap between germline ends came to 5 bases. Germline lookup yields CDR1 SGHRS and CDR2 YFSETQ. Filled out from reference TRBV5-1 and TRBJ2-5, the complete variable domain reads KAGVTQTPRYLIKTRGQQVTLSCSPISGHRSVSWYQQTPGQGLQFLFEYFSETQRNKGNFPGRFSGRQFSNSRSEMNVSTLELGDSALYLCASSLSKETQYFGPGTRLLVL.

J is TRBJ2-7 and V is TRBV6-5; D gene unclear. The germline CDR1 and CDR2 sequences are MNHEY and SVGAGI. The CDR3 is made up of 14 amino acids. Trimming pared 2 bases from V and 0 bases from J, leaving 8 bases between. The CDR3 protein is CASSYVKDSYEQYF. The CDR3 DNA reads as TGTGCCAGCAGTTACGTGAAAGACTCCTACGAGCAGTACTTC.

As concerns this clone: This CDR3 is also generated by other DNA sequences in the sample. The CDR3: CASTIGGTEAFF. The CDR3, as DNA: TGTGCCAGTACCATAGGGGGCACTGAAGCTTTCTTT. The J gene is TRBJ1-1, the V gene TRBV19; TRBD1 is a possible D gene (6 bases). Germline lookup yields CDR1 LNHDA and CDR2 SQIVND (reference sequence). CDR3 length: 12 residues. The V and J ends lost 7 bases and 4 bases respectively, with 10 bases between them.

The chain joins TRBV7-2 to TRBJ2-1; D is perhaps TRBD1 (7 bases). V was cut by 5 bases and J by 4 bases, with 21 bases left in between. Per the germline V gene, CDR1 is SGHTA and CDR2 is FQGNSA. The CDR3 loop spans 17 amino acids. CDR3 in amino acids: CASSPPPSPGGYNEQFF. CDR3 coding DNA: TGTGCCAGCAGCCCGCCCCCTAGCCCAGGGGGGTACAATGAGCAGTTCTTC.

The chain uses TRBV11-2 and TRBJ1-3; D perhaps matches TRBD1 (5 bases). The V end lost 2 bases, the J end lost 8 bases, and 10 bases lay between the germline ends. Germline lookup yields CDR1 SGHAT and CDR2 FQNNGV. The CDR3 totals 13 residues. CDR3 protein: CASSLYLGDTIYF. The CDR3 nucleotides read TGTGCCAGCAGCTTATACTTGGGGGACACCATATATTTT.

This chain uses TRBV7-2 with TRBJ1-5; D gene uncertain. V lost 5 bases, J lost 0 bases, and 14 bases lay in between. CDR3 length: 16 residues. Per the germline V gene, CDR1 is SGHTA and CDR2 is FQGNSA. CDR3 coding DNA: TGTGCCAGCAGCCCCCGGGCCTCAACTAGCAATCAGCCCCAGCATTTT. It translates to CASSPRASTSNQPQHF.

The chain couples TRBV2 to TRBJ2-7, with no clear D. Germline CDR1 is SNHLY and CDR2 is FYNNEI. Between the trimmed V and J ends, which lost 2 bases and 3 bases, there was a span of 5 bases. The CDR3 is made up of 12 amino acids. Here the CDR3 DNA reads TGTGCCAGCAGTGAATGGGACTACGAGCAGTACTTC. It codes for CASSEWDYEQYF. The full variable domain, with the rest looked up from reference TRBV2 and TRBJ2-7, is EPEVTQTPSHQVTQMGQEVILRCVPISNHLYFYWYRQILGQKVEFLVSFYNNEISEKSEIFDDQFSVERPDGSNFTLKIRSTKLEDSAMYFCASSEWDYEQYFGPGTRLTVT.